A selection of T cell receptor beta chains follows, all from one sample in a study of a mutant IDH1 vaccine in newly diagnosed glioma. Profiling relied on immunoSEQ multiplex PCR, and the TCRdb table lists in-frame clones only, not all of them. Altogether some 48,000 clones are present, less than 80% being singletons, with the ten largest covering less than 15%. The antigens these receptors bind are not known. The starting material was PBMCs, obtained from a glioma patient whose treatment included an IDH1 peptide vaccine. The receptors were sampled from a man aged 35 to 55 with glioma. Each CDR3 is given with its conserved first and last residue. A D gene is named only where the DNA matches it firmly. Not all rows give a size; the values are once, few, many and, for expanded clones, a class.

CDR3aa: CASSFSGKAGETQYF; CDR3nt: TGTGCCAGCAGTTTCTCCGGCAAGGCTGGGGAGACCCAGTACTTC; v_gene: TRBV27; len: 15; abundance: NA; j_gene: TRBJ2-5; d_gene: NA
CDR3aa: CASSISYSGELFF; CDR3nt: TGTGCCAGTAGTATAAGTTACTCCGGGGAGCTGTTTTTT; v_gene: TRBV19; len: 13; abundance: NA; j_gene: TRBJ2-2; d_gene: NA
CDR3aa: CASSQAPSGSDEQFF; CDR3nt: TGCGCCAGCAGCCAAGCGCCTAGCGGGAGCGATGAGCAGTTCTTC; v_gene: TRBV4-1; len: 15; abundance: NA; j_gene: TRBJ2-1; d_gene: TRBD2
CDR3aa: CASSRRQEAFF; CDR3nt: TGTGCCAGCAGCCGGCGGCAGGAAGCTTTCTTT; v_gene: TRBV5-6; len: 11; abundance: NA; j_gene: TRBJ1-1; d_gene: NA
CDR3aa: CASSLADRGYTF; CDR3nt: TGTGCCAGCAGCTTGGCGGACAGGGGCTACACCTTC; v_gene: TRBV5-6; len: 12; abundance: NA; j_gene: TRBJ1-2; d_gene: TRBD1
CDR3aa: CASSSDGTGTYEQYF; CDR3nt: TGTGCCAGCAGCTCCGACGGGACAGGAACCTACGAGCAGTACTTC; v_gene: TRBV5-4; len: 15; abundance: once; j_gene: TRBJ2-7; d_gene: TRBD1
CDR3aa: CASSLGRRLGRGTEAFF; CDR3nt: TGTGCCAGCAGCTTGGGACGGAGGTTGGGGCGCGGCACTGAAGCTTTCTTT; v_gene: TRBV5-8; len: 17; abundance: NA; j_gene: TRBJ1-1; d_gene: NA
CDR3aa: CASSPRTSGRGTQYF; CDR3nt: TGTGCCAGCAGCCCACGGACTAGCGGGAGAGGTACGCAGTATTTT; v_gene: TRBV11-3; len: 15; abundance: NA; j_gene: TRBJ2-3; d_gene: TRBD2
CDR3aa: CASSFARVDTGELFF; CDR3nt: TGTGCCAGCAGTTTTGCCAGGGTGGACACCGGGGAGCTGTTTTTT; v_gene: TRBV27; len: 15; abundance: NA; j_gene: TRBJ2-2; d_gene: NA
CDR3aa: CASSPLWAGANVLTF; CDR3nt: TGTGCCAGCAGCCCATTGTGGGCCGGGGCCAACGTCCTGACTTTC; v_gene: TRBV7-9; len: 15; abundance: NA; j_gene: TRBJ2-6; d_gene: NA
CDR3aa: CSVDPTNTGELFF; CDR3nt: TGCAGCGTTGACCCAACTAACACCGGGGAGCTGTTTTTT; v_gene: TRBV29-1; len: 13; abundance: NA; j_gene: TRBJ2-2; d_gene: NA
CDR3aa: CASSEGLAGGPGDEQFF; CDR3nt: TGTGCCAGCAGTGAAGGGCTAGCGGGAGGGCCGGGGGATGAGCAGTTCTTC; v_gene: TRBV6-4; len: 17; abundance: NA; j_gene: TRBJ2-1; d_gene: TRBD2
CDR3aa: CASSSPGRDNEKLFF; CDR3nt: TGTGCCAGTAGTTCCCCGGGGAGGGATAATGAAAAACTGTTTTTT; v_gene: TRBV19; len: 15; abundance: NA; j_gene: TRBJ1-4; d_gene: NA
CDR3aa: CATSPEEDTEAFF; CDR3nt: TGTGCCACCTCCCCAGAGGAGGACACTGAAGCTTTCTTT; v_gene: TRBV6-4; len: 13; abundance: NA; j_gene: TRBJ1-1; d_gene: NA
CDR3aa: CASSSPRLRNGYTF; CDR3nt: TGTGCCAGCAGCTCCCCCCGGCTACGTAATGGCTACACCTTC; v_gene: TRBV11-2; len: 14; abundance: NA; j_gene: TRBJ1-2; d_gene: NA
CDR3aa: CASRIGTVSYNEQFF; CDR3nt: TGTGCCAGCAGGATAGGGACAGTCTCCTACAATGAGCAGTTCTTC; v_gene: TRBV7-2; len: 15; abundance: once; j_gene: TRBJ2-1; d_gene: TRBD1
CDR3aa: CASSLVGGSYNEQFF; CDR3nt: TGTGCCAGCAGCTTGGTCGGGGGCTCCTACAATGAGCAGTTCTTC; v_gene: TRBV5-4; len: 15; abundance: NA; j_gene: TRBJ2-1; d_gene: NA
CDR3aa: CASSVGGRAGVETQYF; CDR3nt: TGTGCCAGCAGCGTAGGTGGGCGAGCGGGAGTAGAGACCCAGTACTTC; v_gene: TRBV9; len: 16; abundance: once; j_gene: TRBJ2-5; d_gene: TRBD2
CDR3aa: CASSSPRGSGNTIYF; CDR3nt: TGTGCCAGCAGCTCTCCTCGGGGCTCTGGAAACACCATATATTTT; v_gene: TRBV7-6; len: 15; abundance: NA; j_gene: TRBJ1-3; d_gene: NA
CDR3aa: CASSLGTGMGETQYF; CDR3nt: TGTGCCAGCAGCTTAGGGACAGGGATGGGGGAGACCCAGTACTTC; v_gene: TRBV7-9; len: 15; abundance: NA; j_gene: TRBJ2-5; d_gene: TRBD1
CDR3aa: CASSPLAGPSYEQYF; CDR3nt: TGTGCCAGCAGCCCGCTAGCGGGGCCCTCCTACGAGCAGTACTTC; v_gene: TRBV13; len: 15; abundance: NA; j_gene: TRBJ2-7; d_gene: TRBD2
CDR3aa: CASSGRTGMNTEAFF; CDR3nt: TGTGCCAGCAGCGGCCGGACAGGCATGAACACTGAAGCTTTCTTT; v_gene: TRBV9; len: 15; abundance: NA; j_gene: TRBJ1-1; d_gene: TRBD1
CDR3aa: CASSPTPGSGYTF; CDR3nt: TGCGCCAGCAGCCCAACTCCAGGGTCTGGCTACACCTTC; v_gene: TRBV4-1; len: 13; abundance: few; j_gene: TRBJ1-2; d_gene: NA
CDR3aa: CASSYSGVSSGYEQYF; CDR3nt: TGTGCCAGCAGTTACTCAGGGGTCAGCAGTGGATACGAGCAGTACTTC; v_gene: TRBV6-5; len: 16; abundance: NA; j_gene: TRBJ2-7; d_gene: NA
CDR3aa: CASSSINWKKTGELFF; CDR3nt: TGTGCCAGCAGTAGCATTAACTGGAAGAAGACCGGGGAGCTGTTTTTT; v_gene: TRBV2; len: 16; abundance: NA; j_gene: TRBJ2-2; d_gene: NA
CDR3aa: CASSINRDNEQFF; CDR3nt: TGTGCCAGCAGCATAAACAGGGACAATGAGCAGTTCTTC; v_gene: TRBV7-2; len: 13; abundance: NA; j_gene: TRBJ2-1; d_gene: NA
CDR3aa: CASSSRTTNEQFF; CDR3nt: TGCGCCAGCAGCTCCCGGACTACCAATGAGCAGTTCTTC; v_gene: TRBV4-1; len: 13; abundance: NA; j_gene: TRBJ2-1; d_gene: NA
CDR3aa: CASSLRSGTERSGNTIYF; CDR3nt: TGCGCCAGCAGCCTCAGGTCCGGGACAGAGCGCTCTGGAAACACCATATATTTT; v_gene: TRBV5-1; len: 18; abundance: NA; j_gene: TRBJ1-3; d_gene: TRBD1
CDR3aa: CASATRASGKLGELFF; CDR3nt: TGTGCCAGCGCCACGAGGGCTAGCGGGAAGCTCGGGGAGCTGTTTTTT; v_gene: TRBV19; len: 16; abundance: NA; j_gene: TRBJ2-2; d_gene: TRBD2
CDR3aa: CASSFRGSSYGYTF; CDR3nt: TGTGCCAGCAGCTTCCGGGGGAGTAGCTATGGCTACACCTTC; v_gene: TRBV7-9; len: 14; abundance: once; j_gene: TRBJ1-2; d_gene: NA
CDR3aa: CASAGDTEAFF; CDR3nt: TGCGCCTCGGCAGGGGACACTGAAGCTTTCTTT; v_gene: TRBV10-1; len: 11; abundance: few; j_gene: TRBJ1-1; d_gene: NA
CDR3aa: CSVEVGDRGYEQYF; CDR3nt: TGCAGCGTTGAAGTGGGGGACAGGGGCTACGAGCAGTACTTC; v_gene: TRBV29-1; len: 14; abundance: medium-sized; j_gene: TRBJ2-7; d_gene: TRBD1
CDR3aa: CASSHYSGSDSDTQYF; CDR3nt: TGCGCCAGCAGCCATTATAGCGGGAGCGATTCAGATACGCAGTATTTT; v_gene: TRBV4-3; len: 16; abundance: NA; j_gene: TRBJ2-3; d_gene: TRBD2
CDR3aa: CASSGRSTYEQYF; CDR3nt: TGTGCCAGCAGTGGGCGCAGCACCTACGAGCAGTACTTC; v_gene: TRBV25-1; len: 13; abundance: NA; j_gene: TRBJ2-7; d_gene: NA
CDR3aa: CAWSSGFEEKLFF; CDR3nt: TGTGCCTGGAGTTCGGGGTTTGAGGAAAAACTGTTTTTT; v_gene: TRBV30; len: 13; abundance: few; j_gene: TRBJ1-4; d_gene: NA